The entry below describes one T cell receptor beta chain. Its antigen is undetermined. The conserved closing phenylalanine or tryptophan is absent in this CDR3, likely reflecting a read error. Assay used: immunoSEQ multiplex PCR; TCRdb lists only in-frame clones, some missing. Of about 100,000 clones in the sample, around three quarters were seen once. These data are taken from a study of a mutant IDH1 vaccine in newly diagnosed glioma. Study in general: Radiotherapy, temozolomide, or both had been given previously, and both were given to most.

Specified time point: baseline, week 1 (first vaccination visit). Treatment: pre-vaccination baseline after standard-of-care therapy. Patients carried new grade 3 or 4 IDH1-mutant astrocytomas lacking nuclear ATRX. Findings and limits, study-wide: Immune responses arising from the vaccine appeared in roughly 95% of patients.

The germline V gene encodes CDR1 SQVTM and CDR2 ANQGSEA. The V segment lost 6 bases and the J segment 0 bases; nucleotides outside the gene matches: 11. The CDR3 sequence is 15 residues long. The J gene is TRBJ2-7, the V gene TRBV29-1; 7 bases align to TRBD1. Sequenced here: PBMCs, sampled from a glioma patient treated with radiotherapy, temozolomide or both. The TCR sequence derives from a man aged 40-50 years with glioma. The CDR3 protein is CSVKLGQASSYEQYL. The DNA for the CDR3 is TGCAGCGTGAAGCTTGGACAGGCTAGCTCCTACGAGCAGTACCTC.